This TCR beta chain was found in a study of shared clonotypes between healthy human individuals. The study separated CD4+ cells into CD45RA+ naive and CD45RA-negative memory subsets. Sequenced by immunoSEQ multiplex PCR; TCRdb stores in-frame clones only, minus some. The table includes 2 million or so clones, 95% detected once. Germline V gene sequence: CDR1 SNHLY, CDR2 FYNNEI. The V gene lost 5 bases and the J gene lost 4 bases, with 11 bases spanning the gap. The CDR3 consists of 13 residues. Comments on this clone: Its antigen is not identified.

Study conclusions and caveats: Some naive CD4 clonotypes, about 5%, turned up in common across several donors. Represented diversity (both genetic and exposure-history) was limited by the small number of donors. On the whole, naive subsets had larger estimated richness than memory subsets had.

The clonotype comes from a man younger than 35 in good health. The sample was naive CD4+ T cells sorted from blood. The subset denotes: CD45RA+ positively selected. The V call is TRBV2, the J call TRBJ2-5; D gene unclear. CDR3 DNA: TGTGCCAGCAGTAAATCAGTCCCAGAGACCCAGTACTTC. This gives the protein CASSKSVPETQYF.